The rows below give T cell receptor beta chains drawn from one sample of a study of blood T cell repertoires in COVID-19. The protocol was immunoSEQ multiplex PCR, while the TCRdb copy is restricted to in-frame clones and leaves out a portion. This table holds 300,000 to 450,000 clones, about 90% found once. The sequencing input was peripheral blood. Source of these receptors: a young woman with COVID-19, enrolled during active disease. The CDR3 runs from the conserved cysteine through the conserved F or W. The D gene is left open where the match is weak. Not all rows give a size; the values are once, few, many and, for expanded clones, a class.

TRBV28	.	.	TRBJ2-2	CASSPSQDTGELFF	TGTGCCAGCAGCCCATCACAGGACACCGGGGAGCTGTTTTTT
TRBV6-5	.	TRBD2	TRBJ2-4	CASKREGVQYF	TGTGCCAGCAAGCGGGAGGGGGTTCAGTACTTC
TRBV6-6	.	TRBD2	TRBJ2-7	CASSYSSGSYEQYF	TGTGCCAGCAGTTACTCTAGCGGGAGTTACGAGCAGTACTTC
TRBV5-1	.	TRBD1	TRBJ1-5	CASSLGTGGQPQHF	TGCGCCAGCAGCTTGGGGACAGGGGGACAGCCCCAGCATTTT
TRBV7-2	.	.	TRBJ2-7	CASSPFQGSVEQYF	TGTGCCAGCAGCCCCTTTCAGGGATCGGTCGAGCAGTACTTC
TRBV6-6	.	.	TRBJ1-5	CASSPLGVRNQPQHF	TGTGCCAGCAGTCCATTAGGGGTGCGCAATCAGCCCCAGCATTTT
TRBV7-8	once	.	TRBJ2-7	CASSRDTGTNEQYF	TGTGCCAGCAGCCGAGACACAGGGACGAACGAGCAGTACTTC
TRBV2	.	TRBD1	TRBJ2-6	CASRHRDRGRGANVLTF	TGTGCCAGCAGGCACCGGGACAGGGGCCGCGGGGCCAACGTCCTGACTTTC
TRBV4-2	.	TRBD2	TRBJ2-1	CASSQKGLDYNEQFF	TGTGCCAGCAGCCAAAAGGGACTAGACTACAATGAGCAGTTCTTC
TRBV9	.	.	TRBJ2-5	CASSVTVGGRETQYF	TGTGCCAGCAGCGTAACAGTGGGGGGTCGAGAGACCCAGTACTTC
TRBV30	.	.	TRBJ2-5	CAWSKKRDRETQYF	TGTGCCTGGAGCAAGAAGAGGGATCGCGAGACCCAGTACTTC
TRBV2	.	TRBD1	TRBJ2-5	CASSERSRGRETQYF	TGTGCCAGCAGTGAAAGGTCCAGGGGGAGAGAGACCCAGTACTTC
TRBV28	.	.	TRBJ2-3	CASTQAMGAADTQYF	TGTGCCAGCACCCAGGCGATGGGGGCGGCAGATACGCAGTATTTT
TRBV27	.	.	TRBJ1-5	CASSFQGGKNQPQHF	TGTGCCAGCAGTTTCCAGGGAGGTAAAAATCAGCCCCAGCATTTT
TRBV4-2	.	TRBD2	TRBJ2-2	CASSQGTSGARTGELFF	TGTGCCAGCAGCCAAGGGACTAGCGGTGCGAGGACCGGGGAGCTGTTTTTT